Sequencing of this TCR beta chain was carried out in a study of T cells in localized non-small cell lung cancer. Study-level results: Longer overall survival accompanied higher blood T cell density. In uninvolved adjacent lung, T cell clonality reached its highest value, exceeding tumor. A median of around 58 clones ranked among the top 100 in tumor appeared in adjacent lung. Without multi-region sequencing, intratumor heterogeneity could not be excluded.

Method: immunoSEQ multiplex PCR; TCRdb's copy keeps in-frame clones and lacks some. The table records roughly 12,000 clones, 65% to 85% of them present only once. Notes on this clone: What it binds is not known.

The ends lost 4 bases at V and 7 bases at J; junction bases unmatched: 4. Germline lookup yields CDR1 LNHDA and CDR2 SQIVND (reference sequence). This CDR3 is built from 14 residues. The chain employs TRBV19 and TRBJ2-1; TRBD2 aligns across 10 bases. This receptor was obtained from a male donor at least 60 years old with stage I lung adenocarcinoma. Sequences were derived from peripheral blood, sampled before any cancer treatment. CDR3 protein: CASSKRLAGNEQFF. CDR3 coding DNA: TGTGCCAGTAGTAAGAGACTAGCGGGTAATGAGCAGTTCTTC.